The 2 T cell receptor beta chains below were found in one sample sequenced in a study of T cells in Graves' hyperthyroidism and ophthalmopathy. From RNA transcripts, TCR beta CDR3 regions were amplified. A set of HTBI primers served as the primers for a first-round RT-PCR of the TCR CDR3. TCRdb independently ran MiXCR on the multiplex PCR reads; one entry per CDR3 protein. The sample contains a few hundred thousand distinct CDR3 sequences, around a sixth of which appear only once. Specimen: blood. The receptors originated from a woman aged 18-29 years with Graves' hyperthyroidism.

This clonotype has just a few counts. The genes are TRBV4-3 and TRBJ2-7, with a weak D call TRBD1 (6 bases). The CDR3 contains 15 residues. Germline-derived CDR1 and CDR2 are LGHNA and YSLEER. With 2 bases removed from V and 5 bases from J, the gap between germline ends came to 16 bases. CDR3 protein: CASSQTTGFSHEQYF. Here the CDR3 DNA reads TGCGCCAGCAGCCAAACAACAGGGTTTTCCCACGAGCAGTACTTC.

This clonotype was counted ten times or more. The rearrangement links TRBV3-1 to TRBJ1-2; D may be TRBD1 (6 bases). Trimming removed 6 bases at V and 0 bases at J, with 17 bases between. This CDR3 spans 16 amino acids. CDR1 and CDR2 from the germline V gene are LGHDT and YNNKEL (reference sequence). CDR3 DNA sequence: TGTGCCAGCAGTCAGAGCCCAGGGGTGTCTAACTATGGCTACACCTTC. This codes for CASSQSPGVSNYGYTF.